The 21 T cell receptor beta chains reported below all come from one sample, sequenced in a study of blood T cell repertoires in COVID-19. Some clones are missing from TCRdb's copy, which holds only in-frame ones; the method was immunoSEQ multiplex PCR. The table has more than 90,000 clones, about 87% seen once. The specimen was peripheral blood. Every receptor here comes from a woman aged 25 to 45 with acute or convalescent COVID-19.

The chain uses TRBV7-2 and TRBJ2-7; weak D call: TRBD1 (6 bases). The germline V gene encodes CDR1 SGHTA and CDR2 FQGNSA. Trimming removed 5 bases at V and 0 bases at J, with 17 bases between. This CDR3 comprises 16 residues. The CDR3 DNA is TGTGCCAGCAGCCACCTAGGGGACATGTACTCCTACGAGCAGTACTTC. Its protein is CASSHLGDMYSYEQYF.

This chain uses TRBV27 with TRBJ2-7; 9 bases align to TRBD2. The CDR3 sequence is 14 residues long. J was trimmed by 3 bases and V by 7 bases; bases with no gene match: 7. Germline CDR1 MNHEY, CDR2 SMNVEV (reference sequence). CDR3 amino acids: CASKETSGFYEQYF. The CDR3 DNA sequence: TGTGCCAGCAAAGAGACTAGCGGCTTCTACGAGCAGTACTTC.

The chain combines TRBV2 with TRBJ1-5, with a possible D match to TRBD1 (5 bases). V gave up 7 bases and J gave up 5 bases, with 15 bases separating them. Looked up from germline, CDR1 is SNHLY and CDR2 is FYNNEI. The CDR3 length is 14 residues. This CDR3 reads CASTQGVEYQPQHF. Written as DNA, the CDR3 is TGTGCCAGCACCCAAGGGGTCGAATATCAGCCCCAGCATTTT.

The chain carries TRBV10-2 and TRBJ2-3; 9 nucleotides line up with TRBD2. CDR1 WSHSY and CDR2 SAAADI come from the germline V gene. Unmatched junction bases numbered 6, after V lost 4 bases and J lost 4 bases. The CDR3 covers 15 residues. For the CDR3, the DNA is TGCGCCAGCAGTGCTGTGACTAGCGGCCCAGATACGCAGTATTTT. It encodes CASSAVTSGPDTQYF.

The genes are TRBV30 and TRBJ2-7; the match to TRBD2 covers 9 bases. The V segment lost 2 bases and the J segment 4 bases; nucleotides outside the gene matches: 9. The CDR3 has 15 amino acids. CDR1 is GTSNPN, CDR2 SVGIG, per germline (reference sequence). CDR3 sequence: CAWSKAASGVYEQYF. CDR3 nucleotide sequence: TGTGCCTGGAGTAAGGCGGCTAGCGGGGTATACGAGCAGTACTTC.

V and J are TRBV11-2 and TRBJ2-1; TRBD2 matches 7 bases. Unmatched junction bases numbered 17, after V lost 1 base and J lost 8 bases. The CDR3 runs to 18 residues. Per germline, CDR1 SGHAT and CDR2 FQNNGV. CDR3 DNA: TGTGCCAGCAGCTTAGTCCTTCGCGGGGAGGGCCGACCCCATGAGCAGTTCTTC. Translation: CASSLVLRGEGRPHEQFF.

V is TRBV7-3 and J is TRBJ2-1, with TRBD2 matching over 12 bases. The germline gives CDR1 SGHTA, CDR2 FQGTGA. Trimming cost V 3 bases and J 5 bases; bases outside gene matches: 2. CDR3 length: 15 amino acids. The CDR3: CASSFLAGGNNEQFF. The CDR3 nucleotides are TGTGCCAGCAGCTTCCTAGCGGGGGGGAACAATGAGCAGTTCTTC.

The J gene is TRBJ2-1, the V gene TRBV2; D might be TRBD2 (6 bases). CDR3 size: 17 residues. The germline V and J ends were trimmed by 4 bases and 8 bases, with 24 bases remaining between them. Germline V CDR1 and CDR2: SNHLY, FYNNEI. The CDR3 sequence: CASSAPGGLASGDEQFF. Written as DNA, the CDR3 is TGTGCCAGCAGTGCCCCTGGTGGGCTAGCGTCTGGGGATGAGCAGTTCTTC.

The J gene is TRBJ2-3, the V gene TRBV27; TRBD2 aligns across 10 bases. V lost 3 bases to trimming and J lost 5 bases; unmatched junction nucleotides: 5. The CDR3 extends over 15 amino acids. The germline V gene encodes CDR1 MNHEY and CDR2 SMNVEV (reference sequence). CDR3 sequence reads: CASSFSGGRGDTQYF. CDR3 nucleotide sequence: TGTGCCAGCAGTTTTAGCGGGGGGCGCGGAGATACGCAGTATTTT.

The V gene is TRBV28, the J gene TRBJ1-1; D remains ambiguous. This CDR3 spans 14 amino acids. Germline lookup yields CDR1 MDHEN and CDR2 SYDVKM. Trimming pared 6 bases from V and 7 bases from J, leaving 18 bases between. For the CDR3, the DNA is TGTGCCAGCAGCCTACTCGCGAGGGCAGTTGAAGCTTTCTTT. Translation: CASSLLARAVEAFF.

The V and J genes are TRBV7-3 and TRBJ2-1, with 8 bases aligning to TRBD2. The CDR3 extends over 15 amino acids. The V segment lost 3 bases and the J segment 5 bases; nucleotides outside the gene matches: 6. From germline, CDR1 is SGHTA and CDR2 FQGTGA. The CDR3 DNA is TGTGCCAGCAGCTTTTCGGGGGGGAGAAACAATGAGCAGTTCTTC. It specifies CASSFSGGRNNEQFF.

The chain couples TRBV6-2 or TRBV6-3 to TRBJ2-7; 7 bases agree with TRBD2. In germline, CDR1 is MNHEY, CDR2 SVGEGT. The CDR3 is 15 residues long. Trimming took 5 bases from V and 2 from J; bases not matched to a gene: 9. The CDR3 DNA reads TGTGCCAGCAGTCCCCAGCGGGGACGACCCTACGAGCAGTACTTC. It translates to CASSPQRGRPYEQYF.

This chain links TRBV28 with TRBJ1-1, with 8 bases aligning to TRBD1. This CDR3 contains 15 residues. The V gene's germline CDR1 is MDHEN and CDR2 SYDVKM. V gave up 5 bases and J gave up 0 bases; unmatched junction bases: 5. DNA of the CDR3: TGTGCCAGCAGTAAGCAGACAGGGGTGAACACTGAAGCTTTCTTT. This translates into CASSKQTGVNTEAFF.

This rearrangement joins TRBV6-5 to TRBJ2-7; TRBD1 matches 9 bases. Trimming at V came to 6 bases and at J to 3 bases, leaving 3 bases not matched to a gene. This CDR3 spans 13 amino acids. Germline assignment: CDR1 MNHEY and CDR2 SVGAGI. The CDR3 DNA reads as TGTGCCAGCAGCGACAGGGGGATCTACGAGCAGTACTTC. It codes for CASSDRGIYEQYF.

This chain joins TRBV7-3 and TRBJ2-1, with 10 bases identical to TRBD1. This CDR3 has 15 amino acids. Germline CDR1 SGHTA, CDR2 FQGTGA. The V segment lost 5 bases and the J segment 0 bases; nucleotides outside the gene matches: 1. The CDR3 DNA reads TGTGCCAGCAGCCGGACAGGGGGCTCCTACAATGAGCAGTTCTTC. The encoded protein is CASSRTGGSYNEQFF.

This clone was detected only once. This CDR3 is CASMYHSGGENEQFF. In DNA, the CDR3 is TGTGCCAGCATGTACCATAGCGGGGGGGAGAATGAGCAGTTCTTC. This sequence joins TRBV28 and TRBJ2-1, with 11 bases identical to TRBD2. The germline V gene has CDR1 MDHEN and CDR2 SYDVKM. Trimming at V came to 7 bases and at J to 7 bases, leaving 9 bases not matched to a gene. CDR3 size: 15 residues. Using reference TRBV28 and TRBJ2-1 for the parts outside the CDR3, the full variable domain is DVKVTQSSRYLVKRTGEKVFLECVQDMDHENMFWYRQDPGLGLRLIYFSYDVKMKEKGDIPEGYSVSREKKERFSLILESASTNQTSMYLCASMYHSGGENEQFFGPGTRLTVL.

This clone has only one observation. The rearrangement joins TRBV7-9 to TRBJ2-7; tentatively, D is TRBD1 (6 bases). The CDR3 contains 13 residues. Looked up from germline, CDR1 is SEHNR and CDR2 is FQNEAQ (reference sequence). Trimming removed 5 bases from V and 5 bases from J, with 13 bases in between. CDR3: CASSPYTGNEQYF. DNA of the CDR3: TGTGCCAGCAGCCCATATACAGGGAACGAGCAGTACTTC. The whole variable domain, remainder taken from reference TRBV7-9 and TRBJ2-7, is DTGVSQNPRHKITKRGQNVTFRCDPISEHNRLYWYRQTLGQGPEFLTYFQNEAQLEKSRLLSDRFSAERPKGSFSTLEIQRTEQGDSAMYLCASSPYTGNEQYFGPGTRLTVT.

This chain connects TRBV7-2 to TRBJ1-5, with D unresolved. Trimming cost V 5 bases and J 0 bases, with 11 bases left between them. The CDR3 length is 15 residues. CDR1 is SGHTA, CDR2 FQGNSA, per germline. The CDR3 is CASSPSFTSNQPQHF. The DNA for the CDR3 is TGTGCCAGCAGCCCTAGTTTTACTAGCAATCAGCCCCAGCATTTT. Drawing the rest from reference TRBV7-2 and TRBJ1-5, the complete variable domain is GAGVSQSPSNKVTEKGKDVELRCDPISGHTALYWYRQSLGQGLEFLIYFQGNSAPDKSGLPSDRFSAERTGGSVSTLTIQRTQQEDSAVYLCASSPSFTSNQPQHFGDGTRLSIL.

V gene TRBV18 combines with J gene TRBJ2-7; a possible D gene is TRBD2 (5 bases). V dropped 3 bases and J dropped 0 bases, with 9 bases sitting between them. This CDR3 is built from 14 residues. Germline V CDR1 and CDR2: KGHSH, LQKENI. The DNA for the CDR3 is TGTGCCAGCTCACCTAAGGACTTCTCCTACGAGCAGTACTTC. This encodes CASSPKDFSYEQYF.

V usage is TRBV11-3 and J usage is TRBJ1-4; 7 bases match TRBD1. In germline, CDR1 is SGHNT, CDR2 YENEEA. The CDR3 runs to 15 residues. V shed 1 base, J shed 6 bases, and the junction held 5 bases outside the gene matches. The CDR3 is CASSLGRDSDEKLFF. CDR3 coding DNA: TGTGCCAGCAGCTTAGGCCGGGACAGCGATGAAAAACTGTTTTTT. The full variable domain, rest sourced from reference TRBV11-3 and TRBJ1-4, is EAGVVQSPRYKIIEKKQPVAFWCNPISGHNTLYWYLQNLGQGPELLIRYENEEAVDDSQLPKDRFSAERLKGVDSTLKIQPAELGDSAVYLCASSLGRDSDEKLFFGSGTQLSVL.

V gene TRBV12-3 or TRBV12-4 combines with J gene TRBJ1-1; D may be TRBD1 (5 bases). Between the trimmed V and J ends, which lost 6 bases and 7 bases, there was a span of 12 bases. The CDR3 loop spans 12 amino acids. The CDR3 loop is CASSPIRVEAFF. DNA of the CDR3: TGTGCCAGCAGCCCAATCAGGGTTGAAGCTTTCTTT.